Listed below are T cell receptor beta chains from one sample, sequenced in a study of post-analysis software for immune sequencing data. Using its own MiXCR run on the PCR reads, TCRdb lists one record per CDR3 protein. The sample gives fewer than 600,000 distinct CDR3 sequences, roughly 45% of which show up once; about 12% is in the top ten. Sequenced sample: blood. All receptors derive from a girl aged 5-17 years with multiple sclerosis. CDR3s include the opening cysteine and the closing phenylalanine or tryptophan. The D gene is left open where the match is weak. Clone size is not always given. Where it is, it says once, few, many or a class for expanded clones.

D	size	V	J	CDR3	DNA
TRBD1	-	TRBV7-7	TRBJ2-5	CASSPPLGQGEQETQYF	TGTGCTAGCAGCCCGCCCCTGGGACAGGGGGAACAAGAGACCCAGTACTTC
TRBD1	-	TRBV20-1	TRBJ1-6	CSAPRDRENSPLHF	TGCAGTGCCCCCCGGGACAGAGAAAATTCACCCCTCCACTTT
TRBD1	-	TRBV18	TRBJ2-1	CASSPPTGVAYNEQVF	TGTGCCAGCTCACCACCGACAGGGGTAGCCTACAATGAGCAGGTCTTC
-	once	TRBV5-1	TRBJ2-6	CASSDSGRWLDVLTF	TGCGCCAGCAGCGATAGCGGCCGCTGGTTAGACGTCCTGACTTTC
TRBD1	once	TRBV28	TRBJ1-2	CASNPTISGGTYGYTF	TGTGCCAGCAACCCAACAATCTCAGGGGGCACCTATGGCTACACCTTC
-	-	TRBV13	TRBJ2-5	CASSSSGLWGRETQYF	TGTGCCAGCAGCTCCTCGGGACTCTGGGGAAGAGAGACCCAGTACTTC
-	-	TRBV12-3/TRBV12-4	TRBJ2-6	CASHPSGANVLTF	TGTGCCAGCCACCCTTCTGGGGCCAACGTCCTGACTTTC
-	-	TRBV20-1	TRBJ2-7	CSAVPMRKGNEQYF	TGCAGTGCTGTCCCTATGAGGAAGGGGAATGAGCAGTACTTC
TRBD2	few	TRBV4-1	TRBJ2-1	CASSQPSGRGGSYNEQFF	TGCGCCAGCAGCCAACCTAGCGGGAGAGGTGGCTCCTACAATGAGCAGTTCTTC
TRBD1	-	TRBV10-3	TRBJ2-1	CAISESVQGKGNEQFF	TGTGCCATCAGTGAGTCAGTACAGGGGAAAGGCAATGAGCAGTTCTTC
TRBD2	-	TRBV12-3/TRBV12-4	TRBJ2-1	CASSYSGNPSYNEQFF	TGTGCCAGCAGTTATAGCGGGAATCCTTCCTACAATGAGCAGTTCTTC
-	few	TRBV14	TRBJ2-5	CASSQETRAETQYF	TGTGCCAGCAGCCAAGAAACCAGGGCGGAGACCCAGTACTTC
-	-	TRBV18	TRBJ2-3	CASSPPSVGDTQYF	TGTGCCAGCTCACCACCGTCCGTAGGAGATACGCAGTATTTT
TRBD2	-	TRBV20-1	TRBJ2-1	CSATTPGGPDRSEQFF	TGCAGTGCCACCACCCCGGGAGGGCCCGATAGGAGCGAGCAGTTCTTC
-	-	TRBV3-1	TRBJ2-1	CSAGSSYNEQFF	TGTTCGGCAGGGAGCTCCTACAATGAGCAGTTCTTC
-	few	TRBV11-2	TRBJ1-1	CASSLRAGEGMNTEAFF	TGTGCCAGCAGCTTACGAGCAGGGGAGGGCATGAACACTGAAGCTTTCTTT
TRBD2	-	TRBV14	TRBJ2-1	CASSSSGVSYNEQFF	TGTGCCAGCAGCTCAAGCGGGGTCTCCTACAATGAGCAGTTCTTC
-	-	TRBV7-2	TRBJ2-5	CASSLEWTGKTQYF	TGTGCCAGCAGCTTAGAGTGGACTGGGAAGACCCAGTACTTC
-	-	TRBV11-2	TRBJ1-2	CASRPWTGETYGYTF	TGTGCCAGCAGACCCTGGACGGGGGAAACCTATGGCTACACCTTC
-	few	TRBV7-3	TRBJ2-7	CASSLMRRSAYVQYF	TGTGCCAGCAGCTTAATGCGTCGTTCGGCGTACGTGCAGTACTTC
-	few	TRBV5-5	TRBJ2-1	CASSLGGSSEQFF	TGTGCCAGCAGCTTGGGTGGTAGCAGTGAGCAGTTCTTC
-	-	TRBV6-2/TRBV6-3	TRBJ1-1	CASSYSRYEAFF	TGTGCCAGCAGTTACTCACGTTATGAAGCTTTCTTT
-	-	TRBV7-9	TRBJ1-1	CASSSVLWNTEAFF	TGTGCCAGCAGCTCTGTTCTATGGAACACTGAAGCTTTCTTT
-	-	TRBV10-3	TRBJ2-1	CAIRATGSGTYNEQFF	TGTGCCATCAGGGCCACCGGGAGTGGTACCTACAATGAGCAGTTCTTC
-	-	TRBV6-2/TRBV6-3	TRBJ1-2	CASSYSTGSGYTF	TGTGCCAGCAGTTACTCGACGGGGTCTGGCTACACCTTC
TRBD2	-	TRBV20-1	TRBJ2-7	CSASKGLAGLNEQYF	TGCAGTGCTAGCAAAGGACTAGCGGGACTCAATGAGCAGTACTTC
-	few	TRBV15	TRBJ2-3	CATSRGAVGDTQYF	TGTGCCACCAGCCGTGGCGCGGTGGGAGATACGCAGTATTTT
-	few	TRBV7-8	TRBJ2-1	CASSPRRGIDNEQFF	TGTGCCAGCAGCCCGAGACGTGGGATTGACAATGAGCAGTTCTTC
-	few	TRBV7-8	TRBJ2-2	CASSPRVVGTGELFF	TGTGCCAGCAGCCCCAGGGTTGTCGGCACCGGGGAGCTGTTTTTT
TRBD2	-	TRBV4-3	TRBJ2-7	CASSHSWREVYEQYF	TGCGCCAGCAGCCACTCCTGGCGGGAGGTCTACGAGCAGTACTTC
-	few	TRBV20-1	TRBJ2-5	CSARAETGYF	TGCAGTGCTAGAGCGGAAACCGGGTACTTC
-	few	TRBV12-3/TRBV12-4	TRBJ1-1	CASSPSDRWDTEAFF	TGTGCCAGCAGTCCATCGGACCGGTGGGACACTGAAGCTTTCTTT
-	-	TRBV6-5	TRBJ2-3	CASTPTGSSADTQYF	TGTGCCAGCACTCCGACCGGGTCCTCCGCAGATACGCAGTATTTT
-	-	TRBV7-2	TRBJ2-7	CASTLVGATYEQYF	TGTGCCAGCACCCTGGTGGGGGCTACCTACGAGCAGTACTTC
-	-	TRBV29-1	TRBJ1-2	CSVGAGVYGYTF	TGCAGCGTTGGGGCAGGGGTCTATGGCTACACCTTC
TRBD1	-	TRBV25-1	TRBJ1-5	CASSGDRGTGYSNQPQHF	TGTGCCAGCAGTGGGGACAGGGGAACGGGTTATAGCAATCAGCCCCAGCATTTT
TRBD1	few	TRBV7-9	TRBJ2-7	CASSSDTDRVAYEQYF	TGTGCCAGCAGCTCAGACACGGACAGGGTGGCCTACGAGCAGTACTTC
-	-	TRBV20-1	TRBJ2-3	CSAGLRTDTQYF	TGCAGTGCTGGACTCCGCACAGATACGCAGTATTTT
TRBD2	-	TRBV5-1	TRBJ2-5	CASKATSGQETQYF	TGCGCCAGCAAGGCGACTAGCGGCCAAGAGACCCAGTACTTC
-	-	TRBV7-9	TRBJ1-4	CASDGPDETNEKLFF	TGTGCCAGCGATGGTCCGGACGAAACTAATGAAAAACTGTTTTTT
-	-	TRBV12-3/TRBV12-4	TRBJ1-1	CASRKRDTNTEAFF	TGTGCCAGCAGGAAGAGGGACACCAACACTGAAGCTTTCTTT
TRBD2	-	TRBV5-1	TRBJ2-3	CASSLEGTSGRNTQYF	TGCGCCAGCAGCTTGGAAGGGACTAGCGGCCGAAATACGCAGTATTTT
-	-	TRBV12-3/TRBV12-4	TRBJ1-5	CASSYLLNRGNQPQHF	TGTGCCAGCAGTTACCTCCTCAATAGGGGCAATCAGCCCCAGCATTTT
-	-	TRBV20-1	TRBJ2-7	CSARTWPLRTGYEQYF	TGCAGTGCTAGAACCTGGCCTCTTCGGACTGGTTACGAGCAGTACTTC
TRBD1	-	TRBV2	TRBJ1-1	CASSLQGPTEAFF	TGTGCCAGCAGTCTACAGGGGCCCACTGAAGCTTTCTTT
TRBD1	-	TRBV18	TRBJ2-7	CTSSPTGDTYEQYF	TGTACCAGCTCACCCACAGGGGATACCTACGAGCAGTACTTC
TRBD2	-	TRBV3-1	TRBJ2-7	CASSQDLGLAAYEQYF	TGTGCCAGCAGCCAAGATTTAGGACTAGCGGCCTACGAGCAGTACTTC
-	-	TRBV4-3	TRBJ1-4	CASSQDGEKLFF	TGCGCCAGCAGCCAAGACGGGGAAAAACTGTTTTTT
-	-	TRBV7-9	TRBJ1-1	CASSLLTGRNTEAFF	TGTGCCAGCAGCTTACTTACAGGGAGAAACACTGAAGCTTTCTTT
-	-	TRBV9	TRBJ2-1	CASSVGLFDEQFF	TGTGCCAGCAGCGTAGGCCTTTTCGATGAGCAGTTCTTC
TRBD1	-	TRBV4-1	TRBJ2-7	CASSQDLNRGYEQYF	TGCGCCAGCAGCCAAGACCTGAACAGGGGGTACGAGCAGTACTTC
TRBD1	-	TRBV28	TRBJ2-7	CASSTLTTGGFSGRPYEQYF	TGTGCCAGCAGTACTTTGACGACAGGGGGCTTTAGCGGGCGTCCCTACGAGCAGTACTTC
TRBD2	few	TRBV12-3/TRBV12-4	TRBJ2-1	CASSKRDFPNEQFF	TGTGCCAGCAGTAAGCGGGACTTCCCGAATGAGCAGTTCTTC